The clone carrying this TCR beta chain was observed once. This record comes from a study of blood T cell repertoires in COVID-19. The overall study: Samples representing acute and convalescent COVID-19 were sourced from the United States, Italy and Spain. T cells, B-cell-depleted T cells, or PBMCs provided the cDNA or gDNA that served as material.

Germline assignment: CDR1 SGHAT and CDR2 FQNNGV. CDR3 length equals 13 residues. V lost 1 base and J lost 4, with 6 bases in between. Sequencing used immunoSEQ multiplex PCR; TCRdb keeps in-frame clones, though not all of them. The sample has 140,000 to 150,000 clones, more than 60% seen once. Sequencing was performed on peripheral blood. This sequence originates from a woman between 55 and 75 years old with acute or convalescent COVID-19. V usage is TRBV11-2 and J usage is TRBJ2-3; TRBD1 is a possible D gene (5 bases). CDR3 in amino acids: CASSLGQPDTQYF. CDR3 bases: TGTGCCAGCAGCTTAGGACAGCCAGATACGCAGTATTTT.